This TCR beta chain was retrieved from a study of OX40 agonist ivuxolimab in advanced cancers. The wider study: The patients received ivuxolimab by intravenous route every 2 weeks at 0.01 to 10 mg/kg. Those enrolled were roughly 85% male, with a mean age of around 57 years and ages from roughly 23 to 79.

Study findings and constraints: At doses 0.1 to 3.0 mg/kg, CD4+ and CD8+ clones expanded.

Here immunoSEQ multiplex PCR was the method, and the copy in TCRdb shows in-frame clones only, minus some. The sample has about 100,000 clones; around 93% are singletons. Anyone with autoimmune disease history or systemic immunosuppression was excluded. As concerns this clone: What it recognizes is unknown.

The junction had 7 bases not matched to a gene; V was cut back by 5 bases and J by 5 bases. Germline V gene sequence: CDR1 SNHLY, CDR2 FYNNEI. CDR3 size: 15 residues. This TCR derives from an adult with an advanced solid tumor such as melanoma, head and neck, liver or kidney cancer. The source was CD4+ or CD8+ T cells sorted from blood, collected in a trial of the OX40 agonist ivuxolimab. V usage is TRBV2 and J usage is TRBJ1-5, with TRBD1 matching over 9 bases. This CDR3 reads CASSFQTGGDQPQHF. The CDR3 region has the DNA TGTGCCAGCAGTTTCCAGACAGGGGGGGATCAGCCCCAGCATTTT.